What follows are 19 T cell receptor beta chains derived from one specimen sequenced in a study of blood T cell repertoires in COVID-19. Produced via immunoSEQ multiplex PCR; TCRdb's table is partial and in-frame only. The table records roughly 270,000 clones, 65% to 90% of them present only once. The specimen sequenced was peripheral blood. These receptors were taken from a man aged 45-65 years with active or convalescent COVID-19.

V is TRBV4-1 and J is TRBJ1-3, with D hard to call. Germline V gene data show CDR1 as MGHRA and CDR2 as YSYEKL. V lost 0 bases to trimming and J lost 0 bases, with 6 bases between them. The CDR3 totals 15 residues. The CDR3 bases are TGCGCCAGCAGCCAAGAGTCAGTCTCTGGAAACACCATATATTTT. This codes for CASSQESVSGNTIYF.

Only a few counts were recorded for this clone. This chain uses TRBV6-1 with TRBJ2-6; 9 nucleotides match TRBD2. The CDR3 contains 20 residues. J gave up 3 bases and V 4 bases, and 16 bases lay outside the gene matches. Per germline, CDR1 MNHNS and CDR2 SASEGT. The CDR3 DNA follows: TGTGCCAGCAGTGCCCGAGAAGGGTTAGCGGGAGTTTATGGGGCCAACGTCCTGACTTTC. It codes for CASSAREGLAGVYGANVLTF.

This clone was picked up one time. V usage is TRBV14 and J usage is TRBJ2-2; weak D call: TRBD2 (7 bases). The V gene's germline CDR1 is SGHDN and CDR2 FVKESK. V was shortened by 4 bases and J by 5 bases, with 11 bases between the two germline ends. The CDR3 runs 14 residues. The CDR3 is CASSLGGETGELFF. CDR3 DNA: TGTGCCAGCAGCCTAGGGGGGGAAACCGGGGAGCTGTTTTTT.

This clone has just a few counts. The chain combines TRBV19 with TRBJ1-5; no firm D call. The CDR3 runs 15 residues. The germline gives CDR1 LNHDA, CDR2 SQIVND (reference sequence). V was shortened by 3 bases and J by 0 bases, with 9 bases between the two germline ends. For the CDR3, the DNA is TGTGCCAGTAGTATCGAGGATTATAGCAATCAGCCCCAGCATTTT. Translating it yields CASSIEDYSNQPQHF.

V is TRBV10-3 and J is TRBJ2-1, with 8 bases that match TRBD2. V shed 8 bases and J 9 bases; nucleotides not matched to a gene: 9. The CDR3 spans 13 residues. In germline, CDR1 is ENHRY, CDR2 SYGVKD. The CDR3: CAIRTSSFVEQFF. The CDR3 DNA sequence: TGTGCCATCCGGACTAGCAGTTTCGTTGAGCAGTTCTTC.

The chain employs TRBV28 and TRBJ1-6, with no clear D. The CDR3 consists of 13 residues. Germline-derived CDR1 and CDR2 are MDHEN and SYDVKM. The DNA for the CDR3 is TGTGGTTGTCGAGTCAACTATAATTCACCCCTCCACTTT. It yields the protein CGCRVNYNSPLHF.

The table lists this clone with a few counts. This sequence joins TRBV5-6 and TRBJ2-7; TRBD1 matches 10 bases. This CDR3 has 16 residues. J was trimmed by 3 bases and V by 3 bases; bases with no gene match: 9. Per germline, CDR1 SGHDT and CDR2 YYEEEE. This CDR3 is CASSSLAGQGIYEQYF. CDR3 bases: TGTGCCAGCAGCTCCCTGGCGGGACAGGGGATCTACGAGCAGTACTTC. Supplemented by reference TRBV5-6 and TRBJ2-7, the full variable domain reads DAGVTQSPTHLIKTRGQQVTLRCSPKSGHDTVSWYQQALGQGPQFIFQYYEEEERQRGNFPDRFSGHQFPNYSSELNVNALLLGDSALYLCASSSLAGQGIYEQYFGPGTRLTVT.

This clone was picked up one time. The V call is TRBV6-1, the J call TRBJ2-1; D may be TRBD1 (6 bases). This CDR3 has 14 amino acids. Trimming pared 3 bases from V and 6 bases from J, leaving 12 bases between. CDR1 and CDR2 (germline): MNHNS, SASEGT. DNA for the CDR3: TGTGCCAGCAGTGACAGGGGCCAATTCAATGAGCAGTTCTTC. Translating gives CASSDRGQFNEQFF.

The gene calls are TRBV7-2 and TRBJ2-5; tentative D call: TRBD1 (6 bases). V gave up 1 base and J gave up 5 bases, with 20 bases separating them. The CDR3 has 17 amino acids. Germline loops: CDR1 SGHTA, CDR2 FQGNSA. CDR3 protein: CASSLVAARGARETQYF. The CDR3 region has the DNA TGTGCCAGCAGCTTAGTGGCTGCCAGGGGTGCCCGCGAGACCCAGTACTTC.

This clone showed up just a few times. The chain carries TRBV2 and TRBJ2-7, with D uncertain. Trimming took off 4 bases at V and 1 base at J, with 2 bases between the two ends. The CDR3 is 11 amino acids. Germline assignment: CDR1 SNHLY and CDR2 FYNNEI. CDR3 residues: CASSASYEQYF. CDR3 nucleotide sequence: TGTGCCAGCAGTGCTTCCTACGAGCAGTACTTC.

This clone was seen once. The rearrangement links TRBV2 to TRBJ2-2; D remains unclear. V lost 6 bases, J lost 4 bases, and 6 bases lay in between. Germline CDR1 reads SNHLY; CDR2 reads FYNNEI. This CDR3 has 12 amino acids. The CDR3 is CASRVVTGELFF. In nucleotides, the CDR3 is TGTGCCAGCAGGGTAGTCACCGGGGAGCTGTTTTTT. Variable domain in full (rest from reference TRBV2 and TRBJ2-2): EPEVTQTPSHQVTQMGQEVILRCVPISNHLYFYWYRQILGQKVEFLVSFYNNEISEKSEIFDDQFSVERPDGSNFTLKIRSTKLEDSAMYFCASRVVTGELFFGEGSRLTVL.

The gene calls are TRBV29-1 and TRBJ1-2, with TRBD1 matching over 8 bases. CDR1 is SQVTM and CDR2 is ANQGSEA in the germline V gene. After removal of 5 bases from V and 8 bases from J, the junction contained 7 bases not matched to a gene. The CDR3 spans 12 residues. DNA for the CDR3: TGCAGCGTTACTGACAGGGGTGGCGGCTACACCTTC. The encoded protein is CSVTDRGGGYTF. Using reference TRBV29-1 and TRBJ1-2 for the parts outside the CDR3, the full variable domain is SAVISQKPSRDICQRGTSLTIQCQVDSQVTMMFWYRQQPGQSLTLIATANQGSEATYESGFVIDKFPISRPNLTFSTLTVSNMSPEDSSIYLCSVTDRGGGYTFGSGTRLTVV.

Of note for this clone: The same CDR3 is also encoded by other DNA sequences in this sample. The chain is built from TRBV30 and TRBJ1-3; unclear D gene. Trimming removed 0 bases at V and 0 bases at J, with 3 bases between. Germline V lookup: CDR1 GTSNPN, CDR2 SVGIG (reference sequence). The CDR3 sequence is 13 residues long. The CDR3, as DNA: TGTGCCTGGAGTGTTAGCTCTGGAAACACCATATATTTT. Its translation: CAWSVSSGNTIYF.

The CDR3 nucleotides are TGTGCCAGCAGCCAACAGGGGGCGGGTGAGACCCAGTACTTC. Its protein product is CASSQQGAGETQYF. V gene TRBV7-2 combines with J gene TRBJ2-5; 9 bases are shared with TRBD1. CDR1 is SGHTA and CDR2 is FQGNSA in the germline V gene. The trim removed 5 bases at V and 5 bases at J, leaving 6 bases unmatched. CDR3 length equals 14 residues.

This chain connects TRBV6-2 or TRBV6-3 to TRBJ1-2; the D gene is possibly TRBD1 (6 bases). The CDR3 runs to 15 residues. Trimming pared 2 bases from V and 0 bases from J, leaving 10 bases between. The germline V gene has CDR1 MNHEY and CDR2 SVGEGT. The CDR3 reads CASSYGQTANYGYTF. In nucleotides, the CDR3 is TGTGCCAGCAGTTACGGACAGACCGCTAACTATGGCTACACCTTC.

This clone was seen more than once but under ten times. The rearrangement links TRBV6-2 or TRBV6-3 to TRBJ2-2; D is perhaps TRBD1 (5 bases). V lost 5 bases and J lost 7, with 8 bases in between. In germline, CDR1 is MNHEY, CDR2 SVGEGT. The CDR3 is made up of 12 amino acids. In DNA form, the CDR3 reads TGTGCCAGCAGTAAAGGGGTCGGGGAGCTGTTTTTT. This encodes CASSKGVGELFF.

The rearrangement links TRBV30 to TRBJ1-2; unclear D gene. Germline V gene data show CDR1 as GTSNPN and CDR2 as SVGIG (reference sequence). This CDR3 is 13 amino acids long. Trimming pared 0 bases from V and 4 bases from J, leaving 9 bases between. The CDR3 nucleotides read TGTGCCTGGAGTGTAACCCCCAGCTATGGCTACACCTTC. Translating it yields CAWSVTPSYGYTF.

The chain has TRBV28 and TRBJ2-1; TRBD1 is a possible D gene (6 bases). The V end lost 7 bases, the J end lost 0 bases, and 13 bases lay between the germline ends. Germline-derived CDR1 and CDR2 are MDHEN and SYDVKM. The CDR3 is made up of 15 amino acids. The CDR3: CASNTPQGSYNEQFF. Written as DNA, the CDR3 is TGTGCCAGCAATACTCCACAGGGCTCCTACAATGAGCAGTTCTTC.

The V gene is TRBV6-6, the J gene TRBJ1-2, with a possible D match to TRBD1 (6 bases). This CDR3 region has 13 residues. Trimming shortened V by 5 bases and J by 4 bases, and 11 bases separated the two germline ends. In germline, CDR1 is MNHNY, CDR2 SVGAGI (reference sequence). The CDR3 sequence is CASSRDIGYGYTF. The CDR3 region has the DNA TGTGCCAGCAGTAGGGACATTGGCTATGGCTACACCTTC.